This T cell receptor (beta chain) is from a study of shared clonotypes between healthy human individuals. As for the study in general: Per donor, three plates held CD4 naive cells, three held CD4 memory, two held CD8 naive and one held CD8 memory.

Investigators spread the genomic DNA of each subset evenly over several immunoSEQ plates. Sequenced by immunoSEQ multiplex PCR; TCRdb stores in-frame clones only, minus some. This sample yields roughly 1,500,000 clones, of which 95% to 99% are seen a single time; 0.4% to 0.55% belongs to the top ten. Material: naive CD4+ T cells sorted from blood. Subset noted: CD45RA+ positively selected. The receptor's source is a man aged 30 to 39 in good health.

DNA for the CDR3: TGTGCCAGCAAAAAGCGGGATCAAGAGACCCAGTACTTC. Protein sequence: CASKKRDQETQYF. The V and J genes are TRBV5-4 and TRBJ2-5; 7 bases are a match to TRBD2. Germline assignment: CDR1 SGHNT and CDR2 YYREEE (reference sequence). This CDR3 is 13 amino acids long. V shed 6 bases and J 2 bases; nucleotides not matched to a gene: 4.